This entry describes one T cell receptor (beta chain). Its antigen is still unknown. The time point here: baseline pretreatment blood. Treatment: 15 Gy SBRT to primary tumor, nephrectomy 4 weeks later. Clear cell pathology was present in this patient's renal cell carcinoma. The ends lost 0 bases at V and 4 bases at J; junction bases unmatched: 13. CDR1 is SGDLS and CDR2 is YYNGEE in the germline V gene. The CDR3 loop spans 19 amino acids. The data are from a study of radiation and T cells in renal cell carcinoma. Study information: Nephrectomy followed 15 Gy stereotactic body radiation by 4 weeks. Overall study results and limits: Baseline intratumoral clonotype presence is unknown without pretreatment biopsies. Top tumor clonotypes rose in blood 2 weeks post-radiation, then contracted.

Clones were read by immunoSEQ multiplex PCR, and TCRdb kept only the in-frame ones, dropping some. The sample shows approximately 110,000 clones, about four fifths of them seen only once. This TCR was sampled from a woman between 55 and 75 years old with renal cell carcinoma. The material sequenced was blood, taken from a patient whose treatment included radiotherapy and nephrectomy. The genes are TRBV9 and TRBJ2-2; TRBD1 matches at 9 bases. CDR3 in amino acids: CASSVGGNGGQGATGELFF. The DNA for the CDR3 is TGTGCCAGCAGCGTAGGAGGGAATGGGGGACAGGGCGCCACCGGGGAGCTGTTTTTT.